The 2 T cell receptor beta chains below were found in one sample sequenced in a study of blood T cell repertoires in COVID-19 (TCRdb year 2020). Library prep was done by the immunoSEQ multiplex PCR assay. TCRdb obtained this table from immuneACCESS and retained in-frame rearrangements with V and J assigned. These tables miss some clones; where compared with another copy, unresolved V genes account for less than half of the shortfall, and the remainder is unexplained. The sample table records 410,000 or so clones; roughly 90% of these occur just once. Approximately 1.5% of the sample belongs to the ten largest clones. Input material: peripheral blood. These receptors all come from a woman in her twenties or thirties with active or convalescent COVID-19.

The chain employs TRBV15 and TRBJ2-7; 10 bases align to TRBD1. This CDR3 contains 20 residues. Per germline, CDR1 LNHNV and CDR2 YYDKDF (reference sequence). The V and J ends lost 3 bases and 0 bases, in that order; junction bases with no gene match: 17. The CDR3 nucleotides are TGTGCCACCAGCAGGCTCTCGGGACAGGGGATGTTGGGGTCCTCCTACGAGCAGTACTTC. Translated, it gives CATSRLSGQGMLGSSYEQYF.

The V and J genes are TRBV6-5 and TRBJ2-3, with D unresolved. Germline assignment: CDR1 MNHEY and CDR2 SVGAGI. This CDR3 contains 13 residues. Trimming pared 6 bases from V and 0 bases from J, leaving 7 bases between. CDR3 protein: CASRYPSTDTQYF. The DNA of the CDR3 is TGTGCCAGCAGGTACCCGAGCACAGATACGCAGTATTTT.